The text below deals with one T cell receptor (beta chain). This entry is derived from a study of blood T cell repertoires in COVID-19. Study-wide background: Samples of COVID-19 (acute and convalescent) were obtained from the United States, Italy and Spain. T cells, B-cell-depleted T cells, or PBMCs supplied cDNA or gDNA.

This CDR3 has 14 amino acids. The V gene's germline CDR1 is SGHTA and CDR2 FQGNSA. V was cut by 3 bases and J by 5 bases, with 13 bases left in between. In the original processing: Nucleated cell counts were estimated from reference gene primer amplification. The repertoire was sequenced with immunoSEQ multiplex PCR; TCRdb's copy has only in-frame clones and lacks some. From that table come the V and J calls and clone size; the DNA was used to work out D and trimming. The table records 200,000 to 250,000 clones, 80% to 90% of them present only once. The sequenced sample was peripheral blood. This clonotype was obtained from a woman in her 40s who had recovered from COVID-19. The chain links TRBV7-2 to TRBJ1-1, with a tentative D call TRBD1 (5 bases). CDR3 coding DNA: TGTGCCAGCAGCTTCAATCAGGGAGGAACTGAAGCTTTCTTT. It encodes CASSFNQGGTEAFF.